Sequencing of this T cell receptor (beta chain) was carried out in a study of shared clonotypes between healthy human individuals. Study-level information: A couple of female and a few male donors aged 18 to 49 were enrolled. CD4 naive and memory got three plates each, CD8 naive two, CD8 memory one. General study points: Only blood samples were collected, and tissue repertoires likely differ. Large depth notwithstanding, sorted-subset sequencing proved incomplete by rarefaction.

Assay used: immunoSEQ multiplex PCR; TCRdb lists only in-frame clones, some missing. The sample contains over 2 million clones, roughly 90% of which appear only once. This CDR3 has 13 amino acids. Germline loops: CDR1 MRHNA, CDR2 SNTAGT. V dropped 6 bases and J dropped 7 bases, with 16 bases sitting between them. Worth noting for this clone: Its antigen is unidentified.

The sample consisted of naive CD4+ T cells from PBMCs. Subset noted: CD45RA+ positively selected. The receptor's source is a man between 18 and 35 years old in good health. Some clones in this sample may be carry-over from other donors' samples. The chain combines TRBV6-4 with TRBJ2-7, with a tentative D call TRBD2 (5 bases). The CDR3 region has the DNA TGTGCCAGCAGAGCCTTGGAGGTGGGTGAGCAGTACTTC. It translates to CASRALEVGEQYF.